The T cell receptor (beta chain) described here comes from a study of blood T cell repertoires in COVID-19. Study-level information: COVID-19 samples, acute and convalescent, were from the United States, Italy and Spain. The analysed material was cDNA or gDNA that came from T cells, B-cell-depleted T cells, or PBMCs.

The CDR3 has 17 amino acids. The V and J ends lost 0 bases and 6 bases, in that order; junction bases with no gene match: 4. Germline lookup yields CDR1 LGHDT and CDR2 YNNKEL (reference sequence). Authors' methods: Using reference gene primer amplification, nucleated cell counts were estimated. The data were produced by immunoSEQ multiplex PCR, yet TCRdb's version contains in-frame clones alone and is incomplete. V and J calls and clone size come straight from that table; D and trimming were deduced from the DNA. Among about 140,000 clones, 75% to 85% were seen once, and the ten largest hold about 4.2%.

The chain recombines TRBV3-1 (or the pseudogene TRBV3-2) with TRBJ2-1, with TRBD2 identical over 14 bases. Sequenced material: peripheral blood. The receptor comes from a woman of 80 years or more with acute or convalescent COVID-19. The CDR3 bases are TGTGCCAGCAGCCAAGAGGGACTAGCGGGGGCCCTCAATGAGCAGTTCTTC. Its protein product is CASSQEGLAGALNEQFF.